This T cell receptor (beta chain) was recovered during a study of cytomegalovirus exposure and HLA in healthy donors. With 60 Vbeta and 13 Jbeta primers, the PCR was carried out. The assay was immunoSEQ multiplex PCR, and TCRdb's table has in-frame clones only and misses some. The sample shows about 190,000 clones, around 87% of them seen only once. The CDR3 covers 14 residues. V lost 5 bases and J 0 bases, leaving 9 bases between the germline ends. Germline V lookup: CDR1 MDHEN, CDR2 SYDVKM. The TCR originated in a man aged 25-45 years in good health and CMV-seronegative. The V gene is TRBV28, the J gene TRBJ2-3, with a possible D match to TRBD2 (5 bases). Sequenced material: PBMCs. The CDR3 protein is CASSPRTSTDTQYF. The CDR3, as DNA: TGTGCCAGCAGTCCCCGGACTAGCACAGATACGCAGTATTTT.